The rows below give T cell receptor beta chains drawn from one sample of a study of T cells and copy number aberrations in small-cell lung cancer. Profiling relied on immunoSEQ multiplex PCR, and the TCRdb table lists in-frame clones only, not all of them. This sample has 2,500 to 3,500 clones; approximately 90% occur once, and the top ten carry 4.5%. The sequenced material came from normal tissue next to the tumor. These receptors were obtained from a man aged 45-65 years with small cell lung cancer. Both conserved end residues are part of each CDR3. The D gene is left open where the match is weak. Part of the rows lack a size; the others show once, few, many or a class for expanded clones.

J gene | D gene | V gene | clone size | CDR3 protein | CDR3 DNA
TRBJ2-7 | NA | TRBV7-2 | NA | CASRDPMQEQYF | TGTGCCAGCAGGGACCCCATGCAGGAGCAGTACTTC
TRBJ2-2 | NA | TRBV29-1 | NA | CSVAAGNTGELFF | TGCAGCGTCGCGGCAGGGAACACCGGGGAGCTGTTTTTT
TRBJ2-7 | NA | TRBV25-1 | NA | CASSNFEGEQYF | TGTGCCAGCAGCAACTTTGAAGGGGAGCAGTACTTC
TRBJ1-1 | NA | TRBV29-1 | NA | CSVLDIMLGTEAFF | TGCAGCGTTTTGGACATCATGTTAGGGACTGAAGCTTTCTTT
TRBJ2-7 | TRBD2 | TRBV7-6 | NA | CASSPSGGAGGPYEQYF | TGTGCCAGCAGCCCAAGTGGTGGGGCGGGAGGGCCCTACGAGCAGTACTTC
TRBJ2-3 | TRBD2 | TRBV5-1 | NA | CASSRTGVAGSDTQYF | TGCGCCAGCAGTCGGACCGGGGTAGCGGGGTCGGATACGCAGTATTTT
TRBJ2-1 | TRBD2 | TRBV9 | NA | CASSLRLAGDLFNEQFF | TGTGCCAGCAGCCTCCGACTAGCGGGGGACCTTTTCAATGAGCAGTTCTTC
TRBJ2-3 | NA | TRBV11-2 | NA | CASSMGSDTQYF | TGTGCCAGCAGCATGGGCTCAGATACGCAGTATTTT
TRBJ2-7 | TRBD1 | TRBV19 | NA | CASAAGTGAYEQYF | TGTGCCAGTGCCGCCGGGACAGGGGCCTACGAGCAGTACTTC
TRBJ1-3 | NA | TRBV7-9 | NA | CASSLDLASGNTIYF | TGTGCCAGCAGCTTAGATCTGGCCTCTGGAAACACCATATATTTT
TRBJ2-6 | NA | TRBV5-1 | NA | CASSLVGAPITGANVLTF | TGCGCCAGCAGCTTGGTGGGGGCACCTATAACTGGGGCCAACGTCCTGACTTTC
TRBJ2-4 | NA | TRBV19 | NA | CASSIGGSSIQYF | TGTGCCAGTAGTATAGGGGGTTCGAGTATTCAGTACTTC
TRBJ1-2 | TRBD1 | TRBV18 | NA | CASSPVRDRVLGYGYTF | TGTGCCAGCTCACCGGTCCGGGACAGGGTTCTCGGCTATGGCTACACCTTC
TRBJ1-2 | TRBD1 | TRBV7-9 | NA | CASDFGTGGVWGYTF | TGTGCCAGCGACTTCGGGACAGGGGGCGTGTGGGGCTACACCTTC
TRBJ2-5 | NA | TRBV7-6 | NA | CASSKTQGLGETQYF | TGTGCCAGCAGTAAGACGCAGGGGTTGGGAGAGACCCAGTACTTC
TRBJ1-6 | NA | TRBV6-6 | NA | CASSYSWDGFSPLHF | TGTGCCAGCAGTTACAGCTGGGACGGTTTTTCACCCCTCCACTTT
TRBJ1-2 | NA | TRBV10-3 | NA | CAISESGEGYGYTF | TGTGCCATCAGTGAGTCAGGGGAGGGCTATGGCTACACCTTC
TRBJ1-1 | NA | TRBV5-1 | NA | CASRQLGQNTEAFF | TGCGCCAGCAGACAACTTGGACAGAACACTGAAGCTTTCTTT
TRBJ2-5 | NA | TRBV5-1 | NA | CASSLGLGARETQYF | TGCGCCAGCAGCTTGGGGCTGGGGGCGAGGGAGACCCAGTACTTC
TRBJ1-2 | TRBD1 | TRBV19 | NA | CASTKGTGGYGYTF | TGTGCCAGTACCAAAGGGACAGGGGGCTATGGCTACACCTTC
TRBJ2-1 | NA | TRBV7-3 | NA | CASSPNLGHNEQFF | TGTGCCAGCAGCCCGAATCTTGGCCACAATGAGCAGTTCTTC
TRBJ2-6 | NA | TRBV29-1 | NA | CSVRAGGANVLTF | TGCAGCGTTCGGGCGGGGGGGGCCAACGTCCTGACTTTC
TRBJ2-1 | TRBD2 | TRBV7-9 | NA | CASRPTRGDVRDNEQFF | TGTGCCAGCAGACCTACTCGGGGGGACGTGAGGGACAATGAGCAGTTCTTC
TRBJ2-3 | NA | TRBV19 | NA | CASAGMITDTQYF | TGTGCCAGTGCAGGGATGATCACAGATACGCAGTATTTT
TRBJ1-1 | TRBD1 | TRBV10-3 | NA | CAIRLTGDTEAFF | TGTGCCATCAGACTGACAGGGGACACTGAAGCTTTCTTT
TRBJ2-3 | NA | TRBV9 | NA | CASSSREGASTDTQYF | TGTGCCAGCAGCTCTAGGGAGGGGGCTAGCACAGATACGCAGTATTTT
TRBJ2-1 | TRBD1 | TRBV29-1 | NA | CSVRQGNEQFF | TGCAGCGTGAGACAGGGTAATGAGCAGTTCTTC
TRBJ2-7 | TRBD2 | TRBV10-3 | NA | CAIGAGGSHEQYF | TGTGCCATCGGGGCGGGAGGTTCCCACGAGCAGTACTTC
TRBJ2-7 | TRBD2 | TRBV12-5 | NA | CASGLVAGGTGGEQYF | TGTGCTAGTGGTTTGGTAGCTGGCGGGACGGGAGGCGAGCAGTACTTC
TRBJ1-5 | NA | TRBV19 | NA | CASSPAGTLTYSNQPQHF | TGTGCCAGTAGTCCGGCTGGGACACTAACTTATAGCAATCAGCCCCAGCATTTT
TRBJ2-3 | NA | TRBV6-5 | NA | CASSSLATARGNTQYF | TGTGCCAGCAGTTCACTTGCGACCGCCCGGGGAAATACGCAGTATTTT
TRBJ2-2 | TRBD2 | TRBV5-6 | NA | CASSLGDGGIGELFF | TGTGCCAGCAGCTTGGGGGACGGGGGGATCGGGGAGCTGTTTTTT
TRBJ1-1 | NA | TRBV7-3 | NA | CASSPKSYTEAFF | TGTGCCAGCAGCCCCAAATCGTACACTGAAGCTTTCTTT
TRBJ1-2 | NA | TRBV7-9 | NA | CATRRVDDGYTF | TGTGCCACCCGCCGGGTCGACGATGGCTACACCTTC
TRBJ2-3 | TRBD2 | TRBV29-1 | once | CSVLTSGSINTQYF | TGCAGCGTCCTGACTAGCGGGAGTATAAATACGCAGTATTTT
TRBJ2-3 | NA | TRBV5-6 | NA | CASSLGLGGTDTQYF | TGTGCCAGCAGCTTGGGACTCGGAGGCACAGATACGCAGTATTTT
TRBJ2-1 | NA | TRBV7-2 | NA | CASRTANYNEQFF | TGTGCCAGCAGGACGGCGAACTACAATGAGCAGTTCTTC
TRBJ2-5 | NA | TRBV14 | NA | CASSQDQAGLETQYF | TGTGCCAGCAGCCAAGATCAGGCAGGCCTAGAGACCCAGTACTTC
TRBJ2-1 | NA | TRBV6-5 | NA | CASSPGRNEQFF | TGTGCCAGCAGCCCAGGGAGGAATGAGCAGTTCTTC
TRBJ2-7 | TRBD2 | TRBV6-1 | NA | CASSEGTSGTWEQYF | TGTGCCAGCAGTGAAGGGACTAGCGGGACCTGGGAGCAGTACTTC
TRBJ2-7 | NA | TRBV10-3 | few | CAAGTKAYEQYF | TGTGCCGCCGGGACGAAAGCCTACGAGCAGTACTTC
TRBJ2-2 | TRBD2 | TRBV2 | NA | CASSELRLASGELFF | TGTGCCAGCAGTGAACTCCGACTAGCGAGCGGGGAGCTGTTTTTT
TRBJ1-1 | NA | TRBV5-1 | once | CASSFQATGVGTEAFF | TGCGCCAGCAGCTTCCAGGCCACGGGGGTAGGTACTGAAGCTTTCTTT
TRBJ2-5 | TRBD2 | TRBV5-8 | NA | CASSPGLAGAPQETQYF | TGTGCCAGCAGCCCGGGACTAGCGGGGGCCCCACAAGAGACCCAGTACTTC
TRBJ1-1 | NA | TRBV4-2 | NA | CASSQDGLNGGTEAFF | TGTGCCAGCAGCCAAGATGGCCTAAACGGCGGCACTGAAGCTTTCTTT
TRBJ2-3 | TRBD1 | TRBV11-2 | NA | CASSFAGGGPADTQYF | TGTGCCAGCAGCTTCGCAGGGGGCGGCCCCGCAGATACGCAGTATTTT
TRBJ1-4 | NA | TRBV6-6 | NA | CASRATGTNEKLFF | TGTGCCAGCAGGGCCACAGGGACAAATGAAAAACTGTTTTTT
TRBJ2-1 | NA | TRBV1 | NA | CTSSHLCGRAENPYNEQFF | TGCACCAGCAGCCATCTATGCGGGAGGGCCGAGAACCCCTACAATGAGCAGTTCTTC
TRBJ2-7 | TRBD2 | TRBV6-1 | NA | CASSERAGGPNEQYF | TGTGCCAGCAGTGAAAGAGCGGGAGGGCCGAACGAGCAGTACTTC
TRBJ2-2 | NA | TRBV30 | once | CAWTRLGLTGELFF | TGTGCCTGGACCAGGTTAGGCCTCACCGGGGAGCTGTTTTTT
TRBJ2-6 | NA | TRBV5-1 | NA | CASSLSGANVLTF | TGCGCCAGCAGCCTTTCTGGGGCCAACGTCCTGACTTTC
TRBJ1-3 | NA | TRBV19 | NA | CASSLNLPGTIYF | TGTGCCAGTAGTTTAAACCTTCCAGGGACCATATATTTT
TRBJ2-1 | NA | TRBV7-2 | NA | CASSSGGARNEQFF | TGTGCCAGCAGCTCCGGTGGAGCGCGCAATGAGCAGTTCTTC
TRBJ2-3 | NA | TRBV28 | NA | CASSAPDKLTDTQYF | TGTGCCAGCAGTGCTCCGGACAAGCTCACAGATACGCAGTATTTT
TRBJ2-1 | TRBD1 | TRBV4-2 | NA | CASRQEQGATDNEQFF | TGTGCCAGCAGACAAGAACAGGGGGCAACAGACAATGAGCAGTTCTTC
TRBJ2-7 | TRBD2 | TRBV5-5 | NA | CASSTSGRPHEQYF | TGTGCCAGCAGCACTAGCGGGAGGCCCCACGAGCAGTACTTC
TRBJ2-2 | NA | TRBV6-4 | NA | CASSEQGDTGELFF | TGTGCCAGCAGTGAGCAGGGTGACACCGGGGAGCTGTTTTTT
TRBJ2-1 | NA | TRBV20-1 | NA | CSGSADEQFF | TGCAGTGGGAGCGCGGATGAGCAGTTCTTC
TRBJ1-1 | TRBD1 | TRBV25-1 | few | CASSVETGGWVNTEAFF | TGTGCCAGCAGTGTTGAGACAGGGGGGTGGGTGAACACTGAAGCTTTCTTT
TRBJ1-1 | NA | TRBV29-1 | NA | CSVTTENTEAFF | TGCAGCGTCACGACAGAGAACACTGAAGCTTTCTTT